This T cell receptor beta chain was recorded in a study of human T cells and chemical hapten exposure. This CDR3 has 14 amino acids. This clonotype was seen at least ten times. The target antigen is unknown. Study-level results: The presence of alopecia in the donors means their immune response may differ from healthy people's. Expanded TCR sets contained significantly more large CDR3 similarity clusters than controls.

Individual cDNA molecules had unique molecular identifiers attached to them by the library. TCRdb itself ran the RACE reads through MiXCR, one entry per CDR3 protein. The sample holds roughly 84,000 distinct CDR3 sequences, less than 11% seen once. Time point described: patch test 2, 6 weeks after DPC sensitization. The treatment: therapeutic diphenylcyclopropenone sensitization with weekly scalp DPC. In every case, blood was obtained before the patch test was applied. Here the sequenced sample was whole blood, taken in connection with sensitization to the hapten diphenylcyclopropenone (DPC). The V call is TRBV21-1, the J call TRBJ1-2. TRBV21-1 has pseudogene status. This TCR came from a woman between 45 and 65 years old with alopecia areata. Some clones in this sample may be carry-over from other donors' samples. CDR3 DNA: TGTGCCAGCAGCAAAGGGACTCCATCTCATGGCTACACCTTC. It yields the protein CASSKGTPSHGYTF.